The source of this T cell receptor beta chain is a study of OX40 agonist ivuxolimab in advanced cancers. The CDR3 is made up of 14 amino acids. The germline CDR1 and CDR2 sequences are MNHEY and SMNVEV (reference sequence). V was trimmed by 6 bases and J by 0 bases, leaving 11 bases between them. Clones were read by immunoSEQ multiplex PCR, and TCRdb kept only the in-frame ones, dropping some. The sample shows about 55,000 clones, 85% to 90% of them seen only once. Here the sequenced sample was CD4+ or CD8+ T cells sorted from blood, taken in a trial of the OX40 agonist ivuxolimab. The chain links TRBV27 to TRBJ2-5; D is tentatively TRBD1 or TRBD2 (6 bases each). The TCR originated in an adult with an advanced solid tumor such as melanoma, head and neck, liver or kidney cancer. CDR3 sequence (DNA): TGTGCCAGCAGACAAGGGGGGTACCAAGAGACCCAGTACTTC. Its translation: CASRQGGYQETQYF.